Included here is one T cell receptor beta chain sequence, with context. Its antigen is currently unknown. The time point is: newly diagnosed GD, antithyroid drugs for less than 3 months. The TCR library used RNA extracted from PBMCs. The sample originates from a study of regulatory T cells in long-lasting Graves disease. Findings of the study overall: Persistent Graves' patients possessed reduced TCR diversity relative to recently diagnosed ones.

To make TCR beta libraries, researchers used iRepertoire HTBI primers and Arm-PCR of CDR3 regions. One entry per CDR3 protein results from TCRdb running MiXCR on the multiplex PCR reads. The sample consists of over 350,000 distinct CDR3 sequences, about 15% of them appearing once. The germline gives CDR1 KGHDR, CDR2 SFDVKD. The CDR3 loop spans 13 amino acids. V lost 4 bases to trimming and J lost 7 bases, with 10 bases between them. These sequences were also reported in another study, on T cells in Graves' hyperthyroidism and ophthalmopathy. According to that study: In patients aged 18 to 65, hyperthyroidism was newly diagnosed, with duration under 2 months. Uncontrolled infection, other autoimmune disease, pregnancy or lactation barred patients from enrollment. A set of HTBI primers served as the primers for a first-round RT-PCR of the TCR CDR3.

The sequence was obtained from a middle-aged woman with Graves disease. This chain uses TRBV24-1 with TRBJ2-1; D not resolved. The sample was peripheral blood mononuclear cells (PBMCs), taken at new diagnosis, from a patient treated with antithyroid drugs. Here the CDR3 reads CATSEVGRNEQFF. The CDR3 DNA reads TGTGCCACCAGTGAAGTCGGTCGGAATGAGCAGTTCTTC.